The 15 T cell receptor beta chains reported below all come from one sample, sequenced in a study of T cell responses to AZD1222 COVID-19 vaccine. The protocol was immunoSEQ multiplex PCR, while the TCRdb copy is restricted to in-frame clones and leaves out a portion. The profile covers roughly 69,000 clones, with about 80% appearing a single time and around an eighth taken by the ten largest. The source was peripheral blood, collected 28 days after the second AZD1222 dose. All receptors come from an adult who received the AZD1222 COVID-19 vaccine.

CDR3 protein: CAWSVRGGGKNQPQHF. As DNA, the CDR3 is TGTGCCTGGAGTGTAAGGGGAGGCGGTAAGAATCAGCCCCAGCATTTT. The gene calls are TRBV30 and TRBJ1-5; TRBD1 is a possible D gene (5 bases). The V gene's germline CDR1 is GTSNPN and CDR2 SVGIG (reference sequence). The V end was cut by 0 bases, the J end by 4 bases, with 16 bases between. This CDR3 spans 16 amino acids.

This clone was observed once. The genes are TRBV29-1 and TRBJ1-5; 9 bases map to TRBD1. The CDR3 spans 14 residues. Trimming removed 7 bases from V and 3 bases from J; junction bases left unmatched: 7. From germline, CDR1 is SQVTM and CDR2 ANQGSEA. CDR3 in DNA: TGCAGCGCATCCGGGACAGGGCCCAATCAGCCCCAGCATTTT. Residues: CSASGTGPNQPQHF.

As DNA, the CDR3 is TGTGCCAGCAGCCAGACAGGGTACACTGAAGCTTTCTTT. This codes for CASSQTGYTEAFF. The chain joins TRBV14 to TRBJ1-1; 7 bases agree with TRBD1. This CDR3 has 13 amino acids. Germline CDR1 and CDR2: SGHDN and FVKESK. The trim removed 3 bases at V and 3 bases at J, leaving 1 base unmatched.

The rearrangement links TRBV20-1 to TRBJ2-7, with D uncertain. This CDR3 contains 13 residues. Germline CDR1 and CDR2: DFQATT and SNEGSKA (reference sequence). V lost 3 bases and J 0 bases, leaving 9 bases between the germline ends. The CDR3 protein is CSASRMSSYEQYF. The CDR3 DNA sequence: TGCAGTGCTAGTCGGATGTCCTCCTACGAGCAGTACTTC.

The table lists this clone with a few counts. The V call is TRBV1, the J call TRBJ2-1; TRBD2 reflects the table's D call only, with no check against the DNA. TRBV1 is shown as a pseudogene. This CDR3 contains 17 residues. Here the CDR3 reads CTSSQGIAGASYNEQFF. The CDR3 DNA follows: TGCACCAGCAGCCAAGGAATTGCGGGAGCCTCCTACAATGAGCAGTTCTTC.

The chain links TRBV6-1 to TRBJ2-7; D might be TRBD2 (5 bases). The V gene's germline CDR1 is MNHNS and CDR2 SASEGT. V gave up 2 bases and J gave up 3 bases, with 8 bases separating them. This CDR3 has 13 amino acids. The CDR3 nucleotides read TGTGCCAGCAGTGAAATCCGGGGCTACGAGCAGTACTTC. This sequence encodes CASSEIRGYEQYF.

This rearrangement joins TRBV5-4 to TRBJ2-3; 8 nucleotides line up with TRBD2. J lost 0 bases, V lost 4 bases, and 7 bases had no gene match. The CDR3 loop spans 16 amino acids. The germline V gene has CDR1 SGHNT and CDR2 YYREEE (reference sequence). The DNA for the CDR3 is TGTGCCAGCAGCCGGGTGGGCGGGGGGAGCACAGATACGCAGTATTTT. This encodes CASSRVGGGSTDTQYF.

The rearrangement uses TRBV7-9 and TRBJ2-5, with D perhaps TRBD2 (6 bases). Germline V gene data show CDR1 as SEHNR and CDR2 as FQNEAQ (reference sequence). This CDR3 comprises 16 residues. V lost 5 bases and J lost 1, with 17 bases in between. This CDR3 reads CASSPRDLRGQETQYF. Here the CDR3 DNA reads TGTGCCAGCAGCCCCCGGGACTTGCGGGGCCAAGAGACCCAGTACTTC. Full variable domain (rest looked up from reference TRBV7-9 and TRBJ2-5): DTGVSQNPRHKITKRGQNVTFRCDPISEHNRLYWYRQTLGQGPEFLTYFQNEAQLEKSRLLSDRFSAERPKGSFSTLEIQRTEQGDSAMYLCASSPRDLRGQETQYFGPGTRLLVL.

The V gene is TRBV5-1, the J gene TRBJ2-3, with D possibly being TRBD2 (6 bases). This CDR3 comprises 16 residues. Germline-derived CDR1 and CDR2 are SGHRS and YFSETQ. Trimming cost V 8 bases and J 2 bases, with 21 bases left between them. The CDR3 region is CASNLGPGLTTDTQYF. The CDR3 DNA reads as TGCGCCAGTAACTTAGGGCCAGGACTAACCACAGATACGCAGTATTTT.

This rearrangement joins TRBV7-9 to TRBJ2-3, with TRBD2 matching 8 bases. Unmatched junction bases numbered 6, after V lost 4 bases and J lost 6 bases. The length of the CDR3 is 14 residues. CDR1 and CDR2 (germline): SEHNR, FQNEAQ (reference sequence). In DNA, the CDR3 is TGTGCCAGCAGCTATAGCGGGGCCGGGGATACGCAGTATTTT. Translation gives CASSYSGAGDTQYF.

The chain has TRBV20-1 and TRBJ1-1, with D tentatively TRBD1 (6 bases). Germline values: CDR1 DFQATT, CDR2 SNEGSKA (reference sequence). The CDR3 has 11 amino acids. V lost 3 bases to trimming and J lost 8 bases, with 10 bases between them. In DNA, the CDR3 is TGCAGTGCTAGTCCCGGGGGCGAAGCTTTCTTT. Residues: CSASPGGEAFF.

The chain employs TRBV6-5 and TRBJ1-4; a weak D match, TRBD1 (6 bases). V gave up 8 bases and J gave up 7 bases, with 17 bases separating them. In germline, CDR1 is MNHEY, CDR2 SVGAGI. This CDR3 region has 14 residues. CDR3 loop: CASHLGGPAEKLFF. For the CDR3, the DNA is TGTGCCAGCCATCTGGGGGGGCCGGCTGAAAAACTGTTTTTT.

CDR3 residues: CASSLDSANTEAFF. The DNA of the CDR3 is TGTGCCAGCTCACTGGACAGCGCGAACACTGAAGCTTTCTTT. The chain is built from TRBV18 and TRBJ1-1; D is possibly TRBD1 (6 bases). The CDR3 is 14 residues long. Per the germline V gene, CDR1 is KGHSH and CDR2 is LQKENI. Between the trimmed V and J ends, which lost 4 bases and 1 base, there was a span of 10 bases. Based on the CDR3 plus reference TRBV18 and TRBJ1-1, the full variable domain is NAGVMQNPRHLVRRRGQEARLRCSPMKGHSHVYWYRQLPEEGLKFMVYLQKENIIDESGMPKERFSAEFPKEGPSILRIQQVVRGDSAAYFCASSLDSANTEAFFGQGTRLTVV.

CDR3 DNA: TGTGCCAGCAGCTTAATGGATCCAGCAACTAATGAAAAACTGTTTTTT. The encoded protein is CASSLMDPATNEKLFF. The chain carries TRBV7-6 and TRBJ1-4; D unclear. This CDR3 has 16 residues. CDR1 is SGHVS and CDR2 is FNYEAQ in the germline V gene. Trimming shortened V by 2 bases and J by 0 bases, and 10 bases separated the two germline ends.

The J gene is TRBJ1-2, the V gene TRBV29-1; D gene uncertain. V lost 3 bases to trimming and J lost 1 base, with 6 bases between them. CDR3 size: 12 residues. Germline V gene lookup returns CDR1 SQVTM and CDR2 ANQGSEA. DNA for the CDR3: TGCAGCGTTGAGACGTTTAACTATGGCTACACCTTC. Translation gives CSVETFNYGYTF.